Listed here are 20 T cell receptor beta chains from one sample, sequenced in a study of T cell changes during pregnancy in multiple sclerosis. Here immunoSEQ multiplex PCR was the method, and the copy in TCRdb shows in-frame clones only, minus some. The table shows approximately 100,000 clones, with around 90% occurring only once. The specimen comprised peripheral blood, sampled in the second trimester of pregnancy. These receptors were obtained from a female donor with multiple sclerosis, enrolled in a pregnancy study.

V gene TRBV19 combines with J gene TRBJ2-1; D call uncertain. Between the trimmed V and J ends, which lost 6 bases and 0 bases, there was a span of 9 bases. CDR3 length: 14 amino acids. Germline CDR1 reads LNHDA; CDR2 reads SQIVND (reference sequence). DNA of the CDR3: TGTGCCAGTAGAGCGAGGAGCTCCTACAATGAGCAGTTCTTC. It is translated as CASRARSSYNEQFF.

This clone was counted once. The V gene is TRBV6-5, the J gene TRBJ1-5; maybe TRBD1 (5 bases). Germline assignment: CDR1 MNHEY and CDR2 SVGAGI. The length of the CDR3 is 15 residues. Trimming removed 6 bases at V and 0 bases at J, with 12 bases between. The CDR3 region is CASSPTVYSNQPQHF. In DNA, the CDR3 is TGTGCCAGCAGCCCGACAGTATATAGCAATCAGCCCCAGCATTTT.

CDR3 amino acids: CASSLELAGAYPVEQYF. DNA of the CDR3: TGTGCCAGCAGCTTGGAGCTAGCGGGGGCATACCCTGTCGAGCAGTACTTC. This chain links TRBV5-6 with TRBJ2-7; 10 nucleotides line up with TRBD2. The CDR3 has 17 amino acids. Germline CDR1 and CDR2: SGHDT and YYEEEE. V trimming: 0 bases; J trimming: 6 bases; junction bases outside the gene matches: 12. Filled out from reference TRBV5-6 and TRBJ2-7, the complete variable domain reads DAGVTQSPTHLIKTRGQQVTLRCSPKSGHDTVSWYQQALGQGPQFIFQYYEEEERQRGNFPDRFSGHQFPNYSSELNVNALLLGDSALYLCASSLELAGAYPVEQYFGPGTRLTVT.

This clone was counted only a few times. The V and J genes are TRBV27 and TRBJ2-1; D perhaps matches TRBD1 (6 bases). Germline CDR1 is MNHEY and CDR2 is SMNVEV (reference sequence). V was shortened by 5 bases and J by 7 bases, with 9 bases between the two germline ends. CDR3 size: 12 residues. The CDR3 sequence: CASSATGNEQFF. The CDR3, as DNA: TGTGCCAGCAGTGCCACAGGGAATGAGCAGTTCTTC.

The CDR3 sequence is CASSPPKQGGETQYF. The CDR3 DNA reads TGTGCCAGCTCACCGCCTAAACAGGGGGGAGAGACCCAGTACTTC. This chain uses TRBV18 with TRBJ2-5; TRBD1 agrees at 8 bases. Germline-derived CDR1 and CDR2 are KGHSH and LQKENI. V was clipped by 3 bases and J by 4 bases; unmatched bases: 7. The CDR3 consists of 15 residues.

This chain links TRBV5-1 with TRBJ2-3; no firm D call. The V gene lost 1 base and the J gene lost 1 base, with 4 bases spanning the gap. The CDR3 contains 13 residues. Germline values: CDR1 SGHRS, CDR2 YFSETQ. The CDR3 region has the DNA TGCGCCAGCAGCTTGCAGGGCACAGATACGCAGTATTTT. As protein: CASSLQGTDTQYF.

The genes are TRBV27 and TRBJ2-7; weak D call: TRBD1 (5 bases). From germline, CDR1 is MNHEY and CDR2 SMNVEV (reference sequence). CDR3 size: 16 residues. V was shortened by 6 bases and J by 0 bases, with 18 bases between the two germline ends. The DNA for the CDR3 is TGTGCCAGCAGCCCCTTTTCTGGGGCCACCTCCTACGAGCAGTACTTC. The encoded protein is CASSPFSGATSYEQYF.

The sample holds one count of this clone. The chain uses TRBV19 and TRBJ2-5; 9 positions agree with TRBD2. V lost 4 bases to trimming and J lost 7 bases; unmatched junction nucleotides: 7. Germline V CDR1 and CDR2: LNHDA, SQIVND (reference sequence). This CDR3 has 14 residues. CDR3 DNA sequence: TGTGCCAGTAGTAACCTACTAGCGGGCGGGACCCAGTACTTC. It is translated as CASSNLLAGGTQYF.

The chain is built from TRBV19 and TRBJ2-5, with 11 bases matching TRBD1. Germline CDR1 is LNHDA and CDR2 is SQIVND (reference sequence). This CDR3 is 17 amino acids long. V dropped 4 bases and J dropped 3; count of bases not matched to a gene: 10. The CDR3 DNA reads TGTGCCAGTAGTACCGGACAGGGGGCGCGGGGGGAAGAGACCCAGTACTTC. Its translation: CASSTGQGARGEETQYF.

CDR3 DNA sequence: TGCGCCAGCAGTTCCTACAGGGGCGCAGGGAACACTGAAGCTTTCTTT. Translating gives CASSSYRGAGNTEAFF. This chain connects TRBV5-1 to TRBJ1-1, with TRBD1 matching over 7 bases. The ends lost 5 bases at V and 1 base at J; junction bases unmatched: 11. Per germline, CDR1 SGHRS and CDR2 YFSETQ. CDR3 length equals 16 residues.

This chain links TRBV7-9 with TRBJ2-1; tentative D call: TRBD1 (6 bases). CDR1 is SEHNR, CDR2 FQNEAQ, per germline (reference sequence). The V and J ends lost 5 bases and 1 base respectively, with 9 bases between them. CDR3 size: 14 residues. This CDR3 is CASSRTASYNEQFF. As DNA, the CDR3 is TGTGCCAGCAGCCGGACAGCATCCTACAATGAGCAGTTCTTC. Combining the CDR3 with reference TRBV7-9 and TRBJ2-1 gives the whole variable domain DTGVSQNPRHKITKRGQNVTFRCDPISEHNRLYWYRQTLGQGPEFLTYFQNEAQLEKSRLLSDRFSAERPKGSFSTLEIQRTEQGDSAMYLCASSRTASYNEQFFGPGTRLTVL.

The chain has TRBV5-8 and TRBJ2-2, with TRBD1 identical over 7 bases. V was clipped by 2 bases and J by 4 bases; unmatched bases: 8. Germline CDR1 and CDR2: SGHTS and YDEGEE. The CDR3 has 16 residues. CDR3 nucleotide sequence: TGTGCCAGCAGCTTAGTTTTCGGGACAGTCACCGGGGAGCTGTTTTTT. Residues: CASSLVFGTVTGELFF. The variable domain in full, completed from reference TRBV5-8 and TRBJ2-2, reads EAGVTQSPTHLIKTRGQQATLRCSPISGHTSVYWYQQALGLGLQFLLWYDEGEERNRGNFPPRFSGRQFPNYSSELNVNALELEDSALYLCASSLVFGTVTGELFFGEGSRLTVL.

This clone appeared once. The V and J genes are TRBV5-1 and TRBJ2-1, with TRBD2 matching over 11 bases. In germline, CDR1 is SGHRS, CDR2 YFSETQ. The CDR3 sequence is 15 residues long. J gave up 6 bases and V 4 bases, and 6 bases lay outside the gene matches. CDR3 DNA: TGCGCCAGCAGCACCGGGACTAGCGGTTCCAATGAGCAGTTCTTC. Amino acid sequence: CASSTGTSGSNEQFF.

In this sample, this clone turned up once. This chain joins TRBV10-3 and TRBJ2-5; 7 nucleotides align to TRBD1. The junction had 8 bases not matched to a gene; V was cut back by 4 bases and J by 0 bases. The germline V gene encodes CDR1 ENHRY and CDR2 SYGVKD. This CDR3 contains 16 residues. The CDR3 sequence: CAISATGQSYQETQYF. CDR3 coding DNA: TGTGCCATCAGTGCCACGGGACAGTCGTACCAAGAGACCCAGTACTTC.

The chain has TRBV5-4 and TRBJ2-3, with 10 bases that match TRBD2. After removal of 4 bases from V and 6 bases from J, the junction contained 11 bases not matched to a gene. CDR1 and CDR2 from the germline V gene are SGHNT and YYREEE (reference sequence). This CDR3 has 16 residues. The CDR3 region is CASSPWTSGKLDTQYF. Written as DNA, the CDR3 is TGTGCCAGCAGCCCGTGGACTAGCGGTAAACTGGATACGCAGTATTTT.

V gene TRBV10-2 combines with J gene TRBJ2-1; D perhaps matches TRBD1 (6 bases). The CDR3 extends over 15 amino acids. Trimming pared 3 bases from V and 3 bases from J, leaving 12 bases between. Germline CDR1 WSHSY, CDR2 SAAADI. CDR3 coding DNA: TGCGCCAGCAGTGACTCCGGGACAAACTACAATGAGCAGTTCTTC. Its translation: CASSDSGTNYNEQFF.

The chain has TRBV6-1 and TRBJ2-7; the match to TRBD2 covers 7 bases. The CDR3 contains 15 residues. J lost 1 base, V lost 6 bases, and 9 bases had no gene match. Per germline, CDR1 MNHNS and CDR2 SASEGT. Written as DNA, the CDR3 is TGTGCCAGCAGCGCAACCGGGGGGAGTTCCTACGAGCAGTACTTC. Amino acid sequence: CASSATGGSSYEQYF.

This chain links TRBV27 with TRBJ2-7; 7 bases agree with TRBD1. V was pared by 5 bases and J by 1 base, with 5 bases of the junction left unmatched. This CDR3 contains 14 residues. CDR1 and CDR2 (germline): MNHEY, SMNVEV (reference sequence). The CDR3 protein is CASSPGTESYEQYF. As DNA, the CDR3 is TGTGCCAGCAGTCCGGGGACAGAATCCTACGAGCAGTACTTC.

The chain combines TRBV7-2 with TRBJ1-5; D is undetermined. Germline lookup yields CDR1 SGHTA and CDR2 FQGNSA. This CDR3 comprises 16 residues. V was pared by 5 bases and J by 3 bases, with 17 bases between. The CDR3 loop is CASSPRAGVINQPQHF. CDR3 nucleotide sequence: TGTGCCAGCAGCCCAAGGGCCGGGGTGATCAATCAGCCCCAGCATTTT.

This clone has only one observation. The chain combines TRBV7-2 with TRBJ1-1, with no clear D. V was trimmed by 1 base and J by 1 base, leaving 7 bases between them. This CDR3 is 14 amino acids long. CDR1 is SGHTA and CDR2 is FQGNSA in the germline V gene. The CDR3 here is CASSLVAGNTEAFF. The DNA of the CDR3 is TGTGCCAGCAGCTTAGTGGCAGGGAACACTGAAGCTTTCTTT.